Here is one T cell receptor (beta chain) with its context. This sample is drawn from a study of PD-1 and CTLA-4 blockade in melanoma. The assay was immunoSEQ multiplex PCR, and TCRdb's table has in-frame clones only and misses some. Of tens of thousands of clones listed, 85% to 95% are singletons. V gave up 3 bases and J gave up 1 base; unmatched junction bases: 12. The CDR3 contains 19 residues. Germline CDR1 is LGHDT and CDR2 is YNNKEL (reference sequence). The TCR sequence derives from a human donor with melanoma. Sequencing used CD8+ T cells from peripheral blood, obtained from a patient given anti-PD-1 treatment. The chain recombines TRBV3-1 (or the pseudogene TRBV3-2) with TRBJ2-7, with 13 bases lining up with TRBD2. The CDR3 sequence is CASSHGTSGRAAASYEQYF. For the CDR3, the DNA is TGTGCCAGCAGCCATGGAACTAGCGGGAGGGCCGCGGCTTCCTACGAGCAGTACTTC.